What follows are 9 T cell receptor beta chains derived from one specimen sequenced in a study of T cell clonality in common variable immunodeficiency. TCRdb keeps only in-frame clones here, not all; method: immunoSEQ multiplex PCR. The sample holds about 81,000 clones, and no clone turns up only once. The sample comprised peripheral blood mononuclear cells. These TCRs come from a person aged 18-70 years in good health.

In the case of this clone: With the read ending 3 residues before the CDR3 end, the germline J gene is used to fill in that end. The V gene is TRBV19, the J gene TRBJ1-5; D might be TRBD1 (5 bases). The CDR3 has 15 residues. Trimming removed 2 bases at V and 7 bases at J, with 15 bases between. Germline CDR1 is LNHDA and CDR2 is SQIVND (reference sequence). The CDR3: CASSITGQGWQPQHF. The DNA read from the CDR3 is TGTGCCAGTAGTATAACCGGGCAGGGCTGGCAGCCC.

In its sample, this clone was seen many times. The read comes to an end 3 residues before the CDR3 does, leaving the germline J gene to fill in the end. V is TRBV20-1 and J is TRBJ2-5; TRBD1 agrees at 9 bases. V trimming: 2 bases; J trimming: 5 bases; junction bases outside the gene matches: 6. The length of the CDR3 is 14 residues. From germline, CDR1 is DFQATT and CDR2 SNEGSKA (reference sequence). Incomplete CDR3 DNA: TGCAGTGCTAGACCCGGACAGGGGAAGGAGACC. Its protein product is CSARPGQGKET. The CDR3 reads in full as CSARPGQGKETQYF.

This clone occurred many times. The sequence runs out 3 residues before the end of the CDR3; the remainder is reconstructed from the germline J gene. The rearrangement links TRBV7-9 to TRBJ2-7; 8 bases agree with TRBD2. CDR3 length: 14 residues. The V gene's germline CDR1 is SEHNR and CDR2 FQNEAQ (reference sequence). V lost 5 bases, J lost 3 bases, and 6 bases stayed unmatched. CDR3 DNA, as far as it was read: TGTGCCAGCAGCCTCCGGGGGGGGGACTACGAG. Protein product: CASSLRGGDYE. The CDR3 in its entirety is CASSLRGGDYEQYF.

At least ten counts were recorded for this clone. From the germline J gene comes the end of the CDR3, since the read stops 3 residues before it. The chain couples TRBV7-9 to TRBJ2-7, with a weak D call TRBD1 (6 bases). V was clipped by 5 bases and J by 3 bases, with 14 bases between them. The length of the CDR3 is 14 residues. The germline V gene has CDR1 SEHNR and CDR2 FQNEAQ (reference sequence). The CDR3 bases that were read are TGTGCCAGCAGCCCGACGCCACAGGGCTACGAG. Translating gives CASSPTPQGYE. The CDR3 as a whole reads CASSPTPQGYEQYF.

Turning to this clone: Coverage ceases 3 residues before the CDR3 finishes, and the germline J gene fills in the end. The chain employs TRBV7-6 and TRBJ2-2; D is ambiguous. Germline V gene lookup returns CDR1 SGHVS and CDR2 FNYEAQ. Between the trimmed V and J ends, which lost 4 bases and 4 bases, there was a span of 4 bases. CDR3 length: 12 amino acids. This chain's CDR3 is CASSSLTGELFF. Partial CDR3 DNA: TGTGCCAGCAGCTCTCTCACCGGGGAG.

At least ten counts were recorded for this clone. CDR3 protein: CASSPDSAYEQYF. Incomplete CDR3 DNA: TGTGCCAGCAGCCCCGACTCGGCCTACGAG. This chain uses TRBV7-9 with TRBJ2-7; no reliable D call. Read coverage stops 3 residues before the CDR3 terminus; the germline J gene supplies the remainder. Trimming removed 5 bases from V and 2 bases from J, with 10 bases in between. This CDR3 contains 13 residues. Germline loops: CDR1 SEHNR, CDR2 FQNEAQ (reference sequence).

In this sample, this clone turned up many times. The CDR3 is cut off 3 residues early in the read; its end comes from the germline J gene. The genes are TRBV20-1 and TRBJ2-7; a possible D gene is TRBD2 (5 bases). The ends were cut back, 2 bases at V and 3 bases at J, with 14 bases in the middle. This CDR3 spans 14 amino acids. Germline V gives CDR1 DFQATT, CDR2 SNEGSKA (reference sequence). Here the CDR3 reads CSARRGGFLYEQYF. The part of the CDR3 DNA that was read is TGCAGTGCTAGACGGGGTGGGTTCCTCTACGAG.

This clone was seen ten or more times. The CDR3 end falls 3 residues outside the read, so it is completed with the germline J gene. This sequence joins TRBV20-1 and TRBJ2-3; TRBD2 aligns across 8 bases. V dropped 0 bases and J dropped 1; count of bases not matched to a gene: 6. The CDR3 loop spans 16 amino acids. From germline, CDR1 is DFQATT and CDR2 SNEGSKA (reference sequence). The CDR3 here is CSARDRHGGGTDTQYF. The CDR3 DNA, read in part, is TGCAGTGCTAGAGATCGTCACGGGGGGGGCACAGATACG.

This clone was picked up many times. The read ends 3 residues early relative to the CDR3; the germline J gene fills the gap. The chain is built from TRBV29-1 and TRBJ1-2; 7 nucleotides line up with TRBD1. The CDR3 totals 12 residues. Trimming took 0 bases from V and 7 from J; bases not matched to a gene: 2. The V gene's germline CDR1 is SQVTM and CDR2 ANQGSEA. CDR3 amino acids: CSVEDDRAGYTF. Incomplete CDR3 DNA: TGCAGCGTTGAAGATGACAGGGCTGGC.